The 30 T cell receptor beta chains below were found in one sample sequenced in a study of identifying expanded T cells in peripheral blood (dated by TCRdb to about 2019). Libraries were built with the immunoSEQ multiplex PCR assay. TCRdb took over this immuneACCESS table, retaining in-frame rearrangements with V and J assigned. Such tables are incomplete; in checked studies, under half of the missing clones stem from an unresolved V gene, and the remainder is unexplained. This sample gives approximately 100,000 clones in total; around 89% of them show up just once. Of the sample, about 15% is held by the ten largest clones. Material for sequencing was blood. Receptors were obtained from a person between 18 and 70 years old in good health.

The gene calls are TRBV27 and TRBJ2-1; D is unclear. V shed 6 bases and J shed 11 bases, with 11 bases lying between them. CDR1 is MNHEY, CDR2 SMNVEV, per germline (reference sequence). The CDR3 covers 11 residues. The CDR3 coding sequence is TGTGCCAGCAGCCTGGGTGGGAAGCAGTTCTTC. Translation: CASSLGGKQFF.

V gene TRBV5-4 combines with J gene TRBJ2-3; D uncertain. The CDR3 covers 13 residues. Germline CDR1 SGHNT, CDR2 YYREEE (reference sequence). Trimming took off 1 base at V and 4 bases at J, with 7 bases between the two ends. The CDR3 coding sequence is TGTGCCAGCAGCTTGTTTCCTGCAGATACGCAGTATTTT. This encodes CASSLFPADTQYF.

CDR3 residues: CAWSVKFNQPQHF. In DNA form, the CDR3 reads TGTGCCTGGAGTGTAAAGTTTAATCAGCCCCAGCATTTT. The genes are TRBV30 and TRBJ1-5, with no clear D. V dropped 0 bases and J dropped 4 bases, with 7 bases sitting between them. Germline V gene lookup returns CDR1 GTSNPN and CDR2 SVGIG (reference sequence). The CDR3 extends over 13 amino acids.

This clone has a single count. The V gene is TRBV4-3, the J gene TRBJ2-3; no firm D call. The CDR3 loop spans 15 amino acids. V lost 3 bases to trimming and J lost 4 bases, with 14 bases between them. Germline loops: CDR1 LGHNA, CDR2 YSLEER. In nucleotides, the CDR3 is TGCGCCAGCAGCCAGACCCCCCTCAGCGCAGATACGCAGTATTTT. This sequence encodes CASSQTPLSADTQYF.

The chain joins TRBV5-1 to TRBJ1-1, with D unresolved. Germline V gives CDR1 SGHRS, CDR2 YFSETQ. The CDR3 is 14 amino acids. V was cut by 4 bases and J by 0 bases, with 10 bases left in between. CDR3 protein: CASSVDTVNTEAFF. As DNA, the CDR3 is TGCGCCAGCAGCGTAGATACGGTGAACACTGAAGCTTTCTTT.

The CDR3 sequence: CASGHGGGRGYEQYF. The CDR3 DNA follows: TGTGCTAGTGGCCATGGTGGGGGGCGCGGTTACGAGCAGTACTTC. The chain employs TRBV12-5 and TRBJ2-7, with D possibly being TRBD1 or TRBD2 (6 bases each). V dropped 6 bases and J dropped 4 bases, with 19 bases sitting between them. The germline V gene has CDR1 LGHNT and CDR2 FRNRAP. This CDR3 region has 15 residues.

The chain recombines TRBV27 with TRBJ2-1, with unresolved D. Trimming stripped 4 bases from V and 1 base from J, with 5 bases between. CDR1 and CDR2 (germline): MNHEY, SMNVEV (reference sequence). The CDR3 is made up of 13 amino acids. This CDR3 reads CASSSSSYNEQFF. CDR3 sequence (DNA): TGTGCCAGCAGTTCTAGTTCCTACAATGAGCAGTTCTTC.

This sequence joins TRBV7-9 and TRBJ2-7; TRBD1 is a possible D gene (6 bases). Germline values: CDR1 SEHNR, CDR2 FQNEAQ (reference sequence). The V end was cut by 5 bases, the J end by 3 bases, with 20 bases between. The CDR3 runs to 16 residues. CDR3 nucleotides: TGTGCCAGCAGCGGACGGGACACCGGCCCAGGCTACGAGCAGTACTTC. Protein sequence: CASSGRDTGPGYEQYF.

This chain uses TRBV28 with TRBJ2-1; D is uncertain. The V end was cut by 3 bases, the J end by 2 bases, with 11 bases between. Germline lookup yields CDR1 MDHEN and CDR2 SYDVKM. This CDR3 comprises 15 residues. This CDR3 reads CASSLRGNTYNEQFF. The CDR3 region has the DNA TGTGCCAGCAGTTTGCGCGGTAACACCTACAATGAGCAGTTCTTC.

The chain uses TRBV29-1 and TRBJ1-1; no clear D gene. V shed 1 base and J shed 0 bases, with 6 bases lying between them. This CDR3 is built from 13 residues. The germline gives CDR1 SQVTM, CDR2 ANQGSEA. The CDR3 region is CSVEGQMNTEAFF. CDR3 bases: TGCAGCGTTGAAGGCCAGATGAACACTGAAGCTTTCTTT. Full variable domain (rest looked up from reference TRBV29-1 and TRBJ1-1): SAVISQKPSRDICQRGTSLTIQCQVDSQVTMMFWYRQQPGQSLTLIATANQGSEATYESGFVIDKFPISRPNLTFSTLTVSNMSPEDSSIYLCSVEGQMNTEAFFGQGTRLTVV.

This CDR3 reads CASISGTGFTGELFF. The CDR3 coding sequence is TGTGCCAGCATTTCCGGGACAGGGTTCACCGGGGAGCTGTTTTTT. The chain uses TRBV2 and TRBJ2-2; 9 nucleotides agree with TRBD1. The germline CDR1 and CDR2 sequences are SNHLY and FYNNEI. This CDR3 is built from 15 residues. With 7 bases clipped from V and 4 bases from J, the junction kept 7 bases outside the gene matches. Based on the CDR3 plus reference TRBV2 and TRBJ2-2, the full variable domain is EPEVTQTPSHQVTQMGQEVILRCVPISNHLYFYWYRQILGQKVEFLVSFYNNEISEKSEIFDDQFSVERPDGSNFTLKIRSTKLEDSAMYFCASISGTGFTGELFFGEGSRLTVL.

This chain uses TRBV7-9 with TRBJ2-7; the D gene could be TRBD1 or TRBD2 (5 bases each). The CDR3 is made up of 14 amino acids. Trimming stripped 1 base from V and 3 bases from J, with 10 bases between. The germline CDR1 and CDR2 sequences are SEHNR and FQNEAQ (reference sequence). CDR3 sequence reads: CASSLVGTDYEQYF. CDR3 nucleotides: TGTGCCAGCAGCTTAGTCGGGACGGACTACGAGCAGTACTTC.

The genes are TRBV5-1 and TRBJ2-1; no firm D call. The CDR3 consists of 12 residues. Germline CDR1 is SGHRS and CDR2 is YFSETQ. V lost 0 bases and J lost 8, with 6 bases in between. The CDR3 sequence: CASSLEVDEQFF. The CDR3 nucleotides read TGCGCCAGCAGCTTGGAGGTCGATGAGCAGTTCTTC.

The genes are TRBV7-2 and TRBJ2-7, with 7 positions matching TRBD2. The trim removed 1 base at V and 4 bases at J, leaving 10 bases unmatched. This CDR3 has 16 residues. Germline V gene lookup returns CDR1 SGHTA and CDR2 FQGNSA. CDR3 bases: TGTGCCAGCAGCTTAGATCCGTCGGGAGCGGGGTACGAGCAGTACTTC. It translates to CASSLDPSGAGYEQYF. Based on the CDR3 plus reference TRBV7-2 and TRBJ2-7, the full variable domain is GAGVSQSPSNKVTEKGKDVELRCDPISGHTALYWYRQSLGQGLEFLIYFQGNSAPDKSGLPSDRFSAERTGGSVSTLTIQRTQQEDSAVYLCASSLDPSGAGYEQYFGPGTRLTVT.

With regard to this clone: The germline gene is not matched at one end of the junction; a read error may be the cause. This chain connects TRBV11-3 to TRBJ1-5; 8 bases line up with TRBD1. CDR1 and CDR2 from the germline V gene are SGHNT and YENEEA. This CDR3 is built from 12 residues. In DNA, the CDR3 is TGTGCCGGCAGGGGGCGCGGACAGCCCCAGCATTTT. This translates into CAGRGRGQPQHF.

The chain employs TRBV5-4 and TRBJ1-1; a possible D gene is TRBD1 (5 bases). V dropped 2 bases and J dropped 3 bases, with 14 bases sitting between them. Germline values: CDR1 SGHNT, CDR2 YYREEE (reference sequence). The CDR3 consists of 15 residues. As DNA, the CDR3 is TGTGCCAGCAGCTTTACGTTGGGGGAAGACACTGAAGCTTTCTTT. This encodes CASSFTLGEDTEAFF.

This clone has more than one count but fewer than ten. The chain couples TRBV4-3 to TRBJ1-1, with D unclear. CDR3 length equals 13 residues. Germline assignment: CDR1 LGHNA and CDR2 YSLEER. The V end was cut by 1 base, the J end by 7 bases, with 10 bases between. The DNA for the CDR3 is TGCGCCAGCAGCCAAGCGGGTCAGGATGAAGCTTTCTTT. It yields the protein CASSQAGQDEAFF.

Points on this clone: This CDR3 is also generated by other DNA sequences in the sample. The CDR3 sequence is CASSQGTSSGWNTGELFF. CDR3 bases: TGTGCCAGCAGCCAAGGGACATCTAGCGGGTGGAACACCGGGGAGCTGTTTTTT. The J gene is TRBJ2-2, the V gene TRBV4-2, with 8 bases aligning to TRBD2. V gave up 1 base and J gave up 1 base; unmatched junction bases: 8. Per germline, CDR1 LGHNA and CDR2 YNFKEQ. This CDR3 region has 18 residues.

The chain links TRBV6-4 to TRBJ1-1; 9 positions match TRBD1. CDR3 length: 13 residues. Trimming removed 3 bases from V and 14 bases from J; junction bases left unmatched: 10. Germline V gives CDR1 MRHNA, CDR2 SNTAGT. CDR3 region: CASSETGQGRSFF. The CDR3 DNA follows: TGTGCCAGCAGTGAGACGGGACAGGGTCGTAGCTTCTTT.

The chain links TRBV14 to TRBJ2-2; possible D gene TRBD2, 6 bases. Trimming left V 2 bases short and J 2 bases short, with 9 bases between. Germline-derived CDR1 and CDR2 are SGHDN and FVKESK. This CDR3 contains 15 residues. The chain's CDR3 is CASSQPGENTGELFF. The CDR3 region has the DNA TGTGCCAGCAGCCAACCGGGGGAAAACACCGGGGAGCTGTTTTTT. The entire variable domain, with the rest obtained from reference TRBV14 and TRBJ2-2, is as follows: EAGVTQFPSHSVIEKGQTVTLRCDPISGHDNLYWYRRVMGKEIKFLLHFVKESKQDESGMPNNRFLAERTGGTYSTLKVQPAELEDSGVYFCASSQPGENTGELFFGEGSRLTVL.

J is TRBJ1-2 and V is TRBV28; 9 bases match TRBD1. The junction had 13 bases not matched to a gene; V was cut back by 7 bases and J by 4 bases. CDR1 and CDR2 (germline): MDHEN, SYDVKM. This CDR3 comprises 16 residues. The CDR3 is CASTQAGTGLTYGYTF. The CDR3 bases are TGTGCCAGCACCCAAGCTGGGACAGGGCTTACCTATGGCTACACCTTC.

Here the CDR3 reads CASSPPTPGGNQPQHF. Written as DNA, the CDR3 is TGTGCCAGCTCACCCCCGACCCCGGGCGGCAATCAGCCCCAGCATTTT. The chain links TRBV18 to TRBJ1-5; D ambiguous. CDR1 and CDR2 from the germline V gene are KGHSH and LQKENI. The V end was cut by 3 bases, the J end by 2 bases, with 14 bases between. The CDR3 totals 16 residues.

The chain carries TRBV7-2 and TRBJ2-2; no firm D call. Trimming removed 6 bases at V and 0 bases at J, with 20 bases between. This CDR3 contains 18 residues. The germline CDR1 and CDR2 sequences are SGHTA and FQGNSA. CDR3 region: CASSRQASKNANTGELFF. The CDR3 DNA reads TGTGCCAGCAGTCGACAAGCTTCTAAAAACGCGAACACCGGGGAGCTGTTTTTT.

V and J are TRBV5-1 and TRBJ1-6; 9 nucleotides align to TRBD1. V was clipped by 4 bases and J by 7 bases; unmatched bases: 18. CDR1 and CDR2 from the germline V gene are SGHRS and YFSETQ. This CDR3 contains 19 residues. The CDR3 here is CASSGDREKGGVFNSPLHF. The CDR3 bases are TGCGCCAGCAGCGGGGACAGGGAGAAAGGTGGGGTATTCAATTCACCCCTCCACTTT.

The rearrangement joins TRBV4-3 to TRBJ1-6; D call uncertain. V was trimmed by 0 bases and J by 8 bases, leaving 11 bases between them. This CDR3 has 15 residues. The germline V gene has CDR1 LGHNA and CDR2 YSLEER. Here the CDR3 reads CASSQDSALYSPLHF. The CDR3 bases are TGCGCCAGCAGCCAAGATTCTGCCCTGTATTCACCCCTCCACTTT.

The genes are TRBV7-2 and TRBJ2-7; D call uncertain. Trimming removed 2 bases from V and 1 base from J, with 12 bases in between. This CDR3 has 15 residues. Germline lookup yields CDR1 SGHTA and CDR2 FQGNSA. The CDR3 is CASSLKGSGSYEQYF. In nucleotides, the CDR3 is TGTGCCAGCAGCTTAAAGGGATCCGGGTCCTACGAGCAGTACTTC.

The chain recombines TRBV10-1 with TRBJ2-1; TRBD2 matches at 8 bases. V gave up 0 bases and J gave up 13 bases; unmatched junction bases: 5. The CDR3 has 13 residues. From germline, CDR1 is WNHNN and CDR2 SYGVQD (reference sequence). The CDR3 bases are TGCGCCAGCAGTGAGTCCCCGGGACTAGTACAGTTCTTC. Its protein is CASSESPGLVQFF.

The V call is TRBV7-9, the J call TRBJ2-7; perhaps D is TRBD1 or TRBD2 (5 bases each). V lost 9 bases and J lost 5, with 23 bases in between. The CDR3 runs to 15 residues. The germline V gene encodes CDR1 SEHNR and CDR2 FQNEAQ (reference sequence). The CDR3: CARSHAGAENHEQYF. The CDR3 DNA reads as TGTGCCAGAAGCCATGCCGGGGCCGAGAATCACGAGCAGTACTTC.

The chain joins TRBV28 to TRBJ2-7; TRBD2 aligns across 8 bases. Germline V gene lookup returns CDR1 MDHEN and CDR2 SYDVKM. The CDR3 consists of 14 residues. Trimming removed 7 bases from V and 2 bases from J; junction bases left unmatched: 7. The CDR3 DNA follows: TGTGCCAGCATTCTAGCGGGCGCCCCCTACGAGCAGTACTTC. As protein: CASILAGAPYEQYF.

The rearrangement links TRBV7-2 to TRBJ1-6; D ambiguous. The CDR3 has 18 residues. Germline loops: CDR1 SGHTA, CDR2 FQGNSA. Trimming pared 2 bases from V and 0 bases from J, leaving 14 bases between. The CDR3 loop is CASSLFGADASYNSPLHF. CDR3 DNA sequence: TGTGCCAGCAGCTTATTTGGCGCGGATGCCTCCTATAATTCACCCCTCCACTTT.